This TCR beta chain comes out of a study of PD-1 blockade in classical Hodgkin lymphoma. Across the study: Patients had nivolumab dosed at 3 mg/kg, delivered intravenously every 2 weeks. Study-wide results and caveats: The study reported lower baseline TCR diversity in newly diagnosed patients than in healthy donors. Those patients who began receiving nivolumab less than 1 year after ASCT had lower diversity, and they were excluded. In CD4+ cells, TCR diversity went up significantly by C4D1, but in CD8+ cells it did not.

About this clone: Its specificity is not known.

Profiling relied on immunoSEQ multiplex PCR, and the TCRdb table lists in-frame clones only, not all of them. This table has 37,000 or so clones, 80% to 90% appearing once. Trimming removed 1 base at V and 9 bases at J, with 10 bases between. Germline CDR1 reads SGHVS; CDR2 reads FQNEAQ. This CDR3 contains 13 residues. Exposure to brentuximab vedotin varied, and each patient had relapsed following autologous stem cell transplantation. The chain carries TRBV7-8 and TRBJ2-1, with unresolved D. Specimen: peripheral blood mononuclear cells (PBMCs), collected before the second cycle of nivolumab. The TCR sequence derives from a human donor with classical Hodgkin lymphoma. The CDR3 here is CASSLVLLAEQFF. DNA of the CDR3: TGTGCCAGCAGCTTAGTCTTGTTGGCTGAGCAGTTCTTC.